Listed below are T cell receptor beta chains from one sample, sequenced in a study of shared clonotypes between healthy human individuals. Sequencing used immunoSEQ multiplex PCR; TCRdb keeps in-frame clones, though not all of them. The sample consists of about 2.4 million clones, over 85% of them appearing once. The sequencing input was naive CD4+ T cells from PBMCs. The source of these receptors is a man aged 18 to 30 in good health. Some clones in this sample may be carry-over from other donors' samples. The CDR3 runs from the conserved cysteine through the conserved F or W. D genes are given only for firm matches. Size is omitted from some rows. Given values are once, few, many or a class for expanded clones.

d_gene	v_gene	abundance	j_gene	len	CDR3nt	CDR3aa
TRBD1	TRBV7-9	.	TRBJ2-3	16	TGTGCCAGCAGCTTTGGTACAGGGGGCGTAGTAGATACGCAGTATTTT	CASSFGTGGVVDTQYF
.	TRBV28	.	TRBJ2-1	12	TGTGCCAGCAGTGCTCGCGTTGTATGGCAGTTCTTC	CASSARVVWQFF
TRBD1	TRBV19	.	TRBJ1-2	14	TGTGCCAGTAGTATTAGGGACAGTAACTATGGCTACACCTTC	CASSIRDSNYGYTF
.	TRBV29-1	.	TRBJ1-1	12	TGCAGCGTCGGGGGGGTTGAGGTTGAAGCTTTCTTT	CSVGGVEVEAFF
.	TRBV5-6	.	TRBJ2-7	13	TGTGCCAGCAGCTTGTGGGCAGACTACGAGCAGTACTTC	CASSLWADYEQYF
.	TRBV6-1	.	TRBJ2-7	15	TGTGCCAGCAGTCCGGGACATTCGAATCCCTACGAGCAGTACTTC	CASSPGHSNPYEQYF
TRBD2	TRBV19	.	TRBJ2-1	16	TGTGCCAGTAGTATAGTAGGCGGGAGCTCCTACAATGAGCAGTTCTTC	CASSIVGGSSYNEQFF
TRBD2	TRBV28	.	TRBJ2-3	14	TGTGCCACCAAAACTAGCGGGAGTACAGATACGCAGTATTTT	CATKTSGSTDTQYF
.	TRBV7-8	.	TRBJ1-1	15	TGTGCCAGCAGCCTTGTGGGGGGCGCGAACACTGAAGCTTTCTTT	CASSLVGGANTEAFF
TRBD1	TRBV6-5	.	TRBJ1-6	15	TGTGCCAGCAGTTACTCGGGGGACAGGGGGACACCCCTCCACTTT	CASSYSGDRGTPLHF
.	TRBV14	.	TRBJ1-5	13	TGTGCCAGCAGCCAGTCAGTCAATCAGCCCCAGCATTTT	CASSQSVNQPQHF
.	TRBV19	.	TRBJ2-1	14	TGTGCCAGTAGTGTACAAAGCTCCTACAATGAGCAGTTCTTC	CASSVQSSYNEQFF
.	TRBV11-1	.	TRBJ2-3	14	TGTGCCAGCAGCTTACCAGGGCCAATCAATACGCAGTATTTT	CASSLPGPINTQYF
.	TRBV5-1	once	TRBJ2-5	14	TGCGCCAGCAGCTTGAAACGCTTGGGGGAGACCCAGTACTTC	CASSLKRLGETQYF
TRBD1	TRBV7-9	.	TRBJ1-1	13	TGTGCCAGCAGCTTAGATGGACAGGGCGAAGCTTTCTTT	CASSLDGQGEAFF
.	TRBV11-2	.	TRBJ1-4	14	TGTGCCAGCAGCTTTCAGAGGGGGGCTGAAAAACTGTTTTTT	CASSFQRGAEKLFF
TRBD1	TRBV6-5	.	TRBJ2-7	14	TGTGCCAGCAGGCACGGACAGGGAAACTACGAGCAGTACTTC	CASRHGQGNYEQYF
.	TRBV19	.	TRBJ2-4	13	TGTGCCAGTGACTCGATGGCCAAAAACATTCAGTACTTC	CASDSMAKNIQYF
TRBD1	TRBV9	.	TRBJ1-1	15	TGTGCCAGCAGCGTTGGGACAGGGGGGAACACTGAAGCTTTCTTT	CASSVGTGGNTEAFF
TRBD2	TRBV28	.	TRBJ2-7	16	TGTGCCAGCAGTTCGGGGGGGCTAGCGGCTTCCTACGAGCAGTACTTC	CASSSGGLAASYEQYF
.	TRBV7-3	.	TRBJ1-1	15	TGTGCCAGCAGCTTAGGTCCGAACCTGAACACTGAAGCTTTCTTT	CASSLGPNLNTEAFF
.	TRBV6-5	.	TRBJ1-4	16	TGTGCCAGCAGTTACTCGAATTCCGGGGGCCGTGAAAAACTGTTTTTT	CASSYSNSGGREKLFF
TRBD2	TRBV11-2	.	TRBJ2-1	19	TGTGCCAGCAGCTTAGATTGGCGGACTAGCGGGAGGGAATTAAATGAACAGTTCTTC	CASSLDWRTSGRELNEQFF
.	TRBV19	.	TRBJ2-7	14	TGTGCCAGTAGTTTGTCAGGGCTATCCTACGAGCAGTACTTC	CASSLSGLSYEQYF
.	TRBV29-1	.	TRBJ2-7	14	TGCAGCGTTGAAGTCACCCAGGGAGCTGGGGAGCAGTACTTC	CSVEVTQGAGEQYF
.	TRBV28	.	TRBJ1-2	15	TGTGCCAGCAGTCCTGCCCCGACAGTTTACTATGGCTACACCTTC	CASSPAPTVYYGYTF
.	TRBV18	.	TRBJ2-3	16	TGTGCCAGCTCACCACTAGCGGCTCTTGGCACAGATACGCAGTATTTT	CASSPLAALGTDTQYF
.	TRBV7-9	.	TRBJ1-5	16	TGTGCCAGCAGCTTAGGGACTTCTTATAGCAATCAGCCCCAGCATTTT	CASSLGTSYSNQPQHF
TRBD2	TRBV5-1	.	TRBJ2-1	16	TGCGCCAGCAGCACCCGGACTAGCGGCTCCTACAATGAGCAGTTCTTC	CASSTRTSGSYNEQFF
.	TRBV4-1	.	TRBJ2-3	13	TGCGCCAGCAGCCCCCAGAGCACAGATACGCAGTATTTT	CASSPQSTDTQYF
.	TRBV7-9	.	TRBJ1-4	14	TGTGCCAGCAGCACTGGGGGGGCGGTCGAAAAACTGTTTTTT	CASSTGGAVEKLFF
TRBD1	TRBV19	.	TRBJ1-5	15	TGTGCCAGTAGTATAGGAGGCAGGGGGTATCAGCCCCAGCATTTT	CASSIGGRGYQPQHF
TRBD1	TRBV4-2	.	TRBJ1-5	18	TGTGCCAGCAGCCAAGATCGTGGGACAGGCCTCGATCTTCAGCCCCAGCATTTT	CASSQDRGTGLDLQPQHF
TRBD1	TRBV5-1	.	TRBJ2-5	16	TGCGCCAGCAGAACTGGCGGGACAGGGGGCGAAGAGACCCAGTACTTC	CASRTGGTGGEETQYF
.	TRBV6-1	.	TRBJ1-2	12	TGTGCCAGCAGTGAAGCGCTGGGGGGCTACACCTTC	CASSEALGGYTF
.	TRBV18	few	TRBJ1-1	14	TGTGCCAGCTCACCACAGGGATTAGGCAGTGAAGCTTTCTTT	CASSPQGLGSEAFF
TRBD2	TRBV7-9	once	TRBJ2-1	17	TGTGCCAGCAGCCCTCGGACTAGCGGGCCCCCCTACAATGAGCAGTTCTTC	CASSPRTSGPPYNEQFF
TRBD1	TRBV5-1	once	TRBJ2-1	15	TGCGCCAGCAGCTCCTCGGGACAGGCCTACAATGAGCAGTTCTTC	CASSSSGQAYNEQFF
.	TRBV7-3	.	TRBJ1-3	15	TGTGCCAGCAGCTTACTGGGGGGGCACTCAGACACCATATATTTT	CASSLLGGHSDTIYF
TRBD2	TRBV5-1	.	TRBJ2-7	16	TGCGCCAGCAGCTTCTCACGGACTAGCGGGGCCTACGAGCAGTACTTC	CASSFSRTSGAYEQYF
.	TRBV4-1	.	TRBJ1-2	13	TGCGCCAGCAGCCAAGGGTATTCGAATGGCTACACCTTC	CASSQGYSNGYTF
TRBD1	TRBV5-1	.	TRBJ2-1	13	TGCGCCAGCAGCCCCACAGGGGGCAATGAGCAGTTCTTC	CASSPTGGNEQFF
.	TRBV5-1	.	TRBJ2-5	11	TGCGCCAGCAGGGACCAAGAGACCCAGTACTTC	CASRDQETQYF
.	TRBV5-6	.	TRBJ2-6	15	TGTGCCAGCAGCTTGGGAGGTGCCGGGGCCAACGTCCTGACTTTC	CASSLGGAGANVLTF
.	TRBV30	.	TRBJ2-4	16	TGTGCCTGGAGTGTACGCCTGGATCTAGCCAAAAACATTCAGTACTTC	CAWSVRLDLAKNIQYF
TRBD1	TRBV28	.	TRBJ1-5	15	TGTGCCAGCAGTTCCCTCGGACAGGGGAATCAGCCCCAGCATTTT	CASSSLGQGNQPQHF
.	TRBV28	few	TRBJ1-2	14	TGTGCCAGCCTACGGGGGGGAGGGGCCTATGGCTACACCTTC	CASLRGGGAYGYTF
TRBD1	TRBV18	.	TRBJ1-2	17	TGTGCCAGCTCACCACTGGCGGGACAGGGGGACGCCTATGGCTACACCTTC	CASSPLAGQGDAYGYTF
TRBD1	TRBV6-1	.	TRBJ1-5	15	TGTGCCAGCAGACGGGGACAGGGAAGCAATCAGCCCCAGCATTTT	CASRRGQGSNQPQHF
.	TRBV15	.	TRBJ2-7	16	TGTGCCACCAGCAGATCCCGACTAGATGGGAACTACGAGCAGTACTTC	CATSRSRLDGNYEQYF
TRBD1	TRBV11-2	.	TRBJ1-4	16	TGTGCCAGCAGCTTAGGGACAGGGCAACTAGGCGAAAAACTGTTTTTT	CASSLGTGQLGEKLFF
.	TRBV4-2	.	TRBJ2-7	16	TGTGCCAGCAGCCTCCTAGCAAGGGGCAGCTCCTACGAGCAGTACTTC	CASSLLARGSSYEQYF
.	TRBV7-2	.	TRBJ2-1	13	TGTGCCAGCAGCGCCGGACCTTACAATGAGCAGTTCTTC	CASSAGPYNEQFF
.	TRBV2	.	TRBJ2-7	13	TGTGCCAGCAGAACCGGGGCCACCAGGGAGCAGTACTTC	CASRTGATREQYF
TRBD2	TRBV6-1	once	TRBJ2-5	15	TGTGCCAGCAGTCCACGGACTAGTTCCCCAGAGACCCAGTACTTC	CASSPRTSSPETQYF
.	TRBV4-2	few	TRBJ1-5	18	TGTGCCAGCAGCCAAGATGTCCGGGGAAGCTACAGCAATCAGCCCCAGCATTTT	CASSQDVRGSYSNQPQHF
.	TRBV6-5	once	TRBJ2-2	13	TGTGCCAGCAATCCCCGGGGGACCGGGGAGCTGTTTTTT	CASNPRGTGELFF
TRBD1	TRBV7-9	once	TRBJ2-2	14	TGTGCCAGCAGGCGGACAGGGGGGACCGGGGAGCTGTTTTTT	CASRRTGGTGELFF